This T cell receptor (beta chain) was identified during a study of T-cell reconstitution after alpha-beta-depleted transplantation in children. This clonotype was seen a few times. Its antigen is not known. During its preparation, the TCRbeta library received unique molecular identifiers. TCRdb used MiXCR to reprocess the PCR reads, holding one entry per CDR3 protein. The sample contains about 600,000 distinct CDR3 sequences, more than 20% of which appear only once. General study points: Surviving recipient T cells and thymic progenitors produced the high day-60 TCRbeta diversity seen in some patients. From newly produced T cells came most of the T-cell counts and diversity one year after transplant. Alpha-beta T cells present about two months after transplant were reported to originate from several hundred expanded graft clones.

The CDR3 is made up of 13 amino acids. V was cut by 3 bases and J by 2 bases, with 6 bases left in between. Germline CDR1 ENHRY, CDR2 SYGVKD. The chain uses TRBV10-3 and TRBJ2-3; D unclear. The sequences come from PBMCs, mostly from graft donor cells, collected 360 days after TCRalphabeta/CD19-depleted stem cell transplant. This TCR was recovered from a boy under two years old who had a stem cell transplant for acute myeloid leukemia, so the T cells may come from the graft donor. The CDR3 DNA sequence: TGTGCCATCAGTGACTGGACCACAGATACGCAGTATTTT. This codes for CAISDWTTDTQYF.